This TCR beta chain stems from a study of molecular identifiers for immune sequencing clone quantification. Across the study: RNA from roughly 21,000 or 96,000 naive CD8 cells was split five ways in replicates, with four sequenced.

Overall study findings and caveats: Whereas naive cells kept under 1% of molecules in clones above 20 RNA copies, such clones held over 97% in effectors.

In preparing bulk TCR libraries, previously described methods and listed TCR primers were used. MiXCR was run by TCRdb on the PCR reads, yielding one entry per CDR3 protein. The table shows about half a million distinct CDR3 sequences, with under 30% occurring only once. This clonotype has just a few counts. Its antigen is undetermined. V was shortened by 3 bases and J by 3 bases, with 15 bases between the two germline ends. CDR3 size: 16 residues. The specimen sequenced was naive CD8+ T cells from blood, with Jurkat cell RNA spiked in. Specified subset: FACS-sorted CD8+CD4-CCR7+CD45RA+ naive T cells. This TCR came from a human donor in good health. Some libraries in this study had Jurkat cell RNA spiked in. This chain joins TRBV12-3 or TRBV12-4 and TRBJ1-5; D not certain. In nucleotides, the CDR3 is TGTGCCAGCAGTTTGTCCCCAGGCGTGATCAATCAGCCCCAGCATTTT. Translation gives CASSLSPGVINQPQHF.